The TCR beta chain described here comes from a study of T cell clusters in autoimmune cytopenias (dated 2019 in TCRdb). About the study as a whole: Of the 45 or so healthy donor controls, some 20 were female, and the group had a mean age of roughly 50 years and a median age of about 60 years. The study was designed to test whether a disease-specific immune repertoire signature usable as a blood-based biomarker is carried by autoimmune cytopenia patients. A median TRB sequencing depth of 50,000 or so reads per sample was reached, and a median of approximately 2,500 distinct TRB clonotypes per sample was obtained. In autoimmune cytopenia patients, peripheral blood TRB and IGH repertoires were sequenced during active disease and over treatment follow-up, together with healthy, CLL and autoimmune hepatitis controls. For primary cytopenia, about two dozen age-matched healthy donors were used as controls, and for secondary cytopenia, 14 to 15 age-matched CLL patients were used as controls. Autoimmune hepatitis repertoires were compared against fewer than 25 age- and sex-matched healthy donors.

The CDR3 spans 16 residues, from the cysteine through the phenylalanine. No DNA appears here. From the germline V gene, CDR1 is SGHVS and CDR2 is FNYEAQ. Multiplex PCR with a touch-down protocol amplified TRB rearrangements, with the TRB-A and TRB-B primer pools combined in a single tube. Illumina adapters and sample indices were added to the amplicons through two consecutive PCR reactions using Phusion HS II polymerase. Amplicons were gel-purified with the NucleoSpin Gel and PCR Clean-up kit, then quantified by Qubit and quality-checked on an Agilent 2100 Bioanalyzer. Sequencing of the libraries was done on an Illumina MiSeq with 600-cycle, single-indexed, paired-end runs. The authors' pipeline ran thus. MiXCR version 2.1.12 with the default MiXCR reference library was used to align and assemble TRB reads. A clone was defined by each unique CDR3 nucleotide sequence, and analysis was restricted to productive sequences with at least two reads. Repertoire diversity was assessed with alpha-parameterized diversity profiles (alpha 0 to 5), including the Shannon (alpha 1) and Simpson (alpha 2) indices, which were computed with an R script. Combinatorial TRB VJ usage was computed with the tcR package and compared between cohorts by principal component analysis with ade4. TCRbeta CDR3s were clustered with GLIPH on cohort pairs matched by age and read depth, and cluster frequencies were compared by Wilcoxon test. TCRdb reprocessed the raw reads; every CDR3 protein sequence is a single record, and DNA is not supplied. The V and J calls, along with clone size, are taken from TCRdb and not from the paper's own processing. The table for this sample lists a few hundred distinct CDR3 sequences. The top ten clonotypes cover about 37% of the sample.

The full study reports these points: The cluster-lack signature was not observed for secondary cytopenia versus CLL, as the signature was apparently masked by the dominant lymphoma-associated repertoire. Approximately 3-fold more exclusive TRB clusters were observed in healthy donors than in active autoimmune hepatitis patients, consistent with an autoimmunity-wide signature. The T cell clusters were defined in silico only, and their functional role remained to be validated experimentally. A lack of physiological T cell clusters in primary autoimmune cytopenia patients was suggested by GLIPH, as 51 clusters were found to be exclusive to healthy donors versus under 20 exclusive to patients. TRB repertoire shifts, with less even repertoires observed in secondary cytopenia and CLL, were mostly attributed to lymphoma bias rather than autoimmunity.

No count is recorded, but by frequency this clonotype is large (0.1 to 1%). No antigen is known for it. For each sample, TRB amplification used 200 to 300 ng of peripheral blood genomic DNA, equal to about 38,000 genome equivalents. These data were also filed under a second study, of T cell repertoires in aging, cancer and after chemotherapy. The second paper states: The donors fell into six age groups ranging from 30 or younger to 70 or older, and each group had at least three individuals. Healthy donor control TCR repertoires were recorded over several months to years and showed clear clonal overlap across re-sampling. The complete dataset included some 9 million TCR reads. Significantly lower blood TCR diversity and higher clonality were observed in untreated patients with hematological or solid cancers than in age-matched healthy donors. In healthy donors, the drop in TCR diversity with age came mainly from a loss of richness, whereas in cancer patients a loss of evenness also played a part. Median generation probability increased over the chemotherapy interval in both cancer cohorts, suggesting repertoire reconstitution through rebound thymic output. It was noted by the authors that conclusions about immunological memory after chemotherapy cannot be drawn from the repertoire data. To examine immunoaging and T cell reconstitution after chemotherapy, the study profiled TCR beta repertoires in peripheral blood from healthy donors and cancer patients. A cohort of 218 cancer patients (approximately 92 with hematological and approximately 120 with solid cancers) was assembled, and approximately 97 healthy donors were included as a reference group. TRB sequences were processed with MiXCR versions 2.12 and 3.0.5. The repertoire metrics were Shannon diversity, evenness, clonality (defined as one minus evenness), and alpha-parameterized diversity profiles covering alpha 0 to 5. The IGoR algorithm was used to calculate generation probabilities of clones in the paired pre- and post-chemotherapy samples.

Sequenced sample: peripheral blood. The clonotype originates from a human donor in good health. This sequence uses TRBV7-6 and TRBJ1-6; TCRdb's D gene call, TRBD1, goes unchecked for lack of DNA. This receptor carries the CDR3 CASSSWDRGIDSPLHF.